A selection of T cell receptor beta chains follows, all from one sample in a study of CD8+ T cells in alopecia areata. TCRdb's copy holds only in-frame clones and misses some; the assay was immunoSEQ multiplex PCR. This table has about 180,000 clones, approximately 49% appearing once. The specimen comprised CD8+ T cells sorted from blood, sampled between weeks 51 and 54, from a patient treated with tofacitinib. The receptor set was obtained from a human donor with alopecia areata. CDR3s include the opening cysteine and the closing phenylalanine or tryptophan. The order of the fields is CDR3 protein, CDR3 DNA, V gene, D gene, clone size, J gene. D genes are given only for firm matches. The listing skips clone size in some rows; elsewhere it reads once, few, many or a size class.

CDR3: CSGPRAYSKNIQYF
DNA: TGCAGCGGACCCAGGGCCTACTCCAAAAACATTCAGTACTTC
V: TRBV29-1
D: .
size: few
J: TRBJ2-4

CDR3: CASSPGDALPLHF
DNA: TGTGCCAGCAGCCCGGGGGACGCTCTTCCCCTTCACTTT
V: TRBV5-6
D: .
size: .
J: TRBJ1-6

CDR3: CASSPRDAGGTGELFF
DNA: TGCGCCAGCAGCCCGAGGGACGCGGGGGGCACCGGGGAGCTGTTTTTT
V: TRBV5-1
D: TRBD2
size: few
J: TRBJ2-2

CDR3: CASSLDSSYEQYF
DNA: TGTGCCAGCAGCTTAGACAGCTCCTACGAGCAGTACTTC
V: TRBV11-3
D: .
size: .
J: TRBJ2-7

CDR3: CASSESPGGERGDSYEQYF
DNA: TGTGCCAGCAGTGAAAGTCCGGGAGGGGAGCGGGGGGACTCCTACGAGCAGTACTTC
V: TRBV6-1
D: TRBD2
size: .
J: TRBJ2-7

CDR3: CASSPGVPSPPLHF
DNA: TGTGCCAGCAGTCCCGGGGTTCCATCTCCACCCCTCCACTTT
V: TRBV27
D: .
size: .
J: TRBJ1-6

CDR3: CASSQDRGLAPLEQYF
DNA: TGCGCCAGCAGCCAAGATCGGGGTTTAGCCCCCTTAGAGCAGTACTTC
V: TRBV4-1
D: .
size: .
J: TRBJ2-7

CDR3: CASSVDSGSEQFF
DNA: TGTGCCAGCAGCGTAGACTCTGGTAGCGAGCAGTTCTTC
V: TRBV9
D: .
size: .
J: TRBJ2-1

CDR3: CAISRLGLNTEAFF
DNA: TGTGCCATCAGCCGGCTAGGGTTGAACACTGAAGCTTTCTTT
V: TRBV10-3
D: .
size: .
J: TRBJ1-1

CDR3: CASSISGELFF
DNA: TGTGCCAGTAGTATCTCCGGGGAGCTGTTTTTT
V: TRBV19
D: .
size: .
J: TRBJ2-2